Listed below are T cell receptor beta chains from one sample, sequenced in a study of shared clonotypes between healthy human individuals. Sequencing was performed with immunoSEQ multiplex PCR; in TCRdb, only in-frame clones are kept and a portion is missing. Of over a million clones in the sample, under 99% were seen once. What was sequenced was naive CD4+ T cells sorted from blood. Receptor source: a man aged 25-45 years in good health. CDR3s include the opening cysteine and the closing phenylalanine or tryptophan. A D gene is named only where the DNA matches it firmly. Clone size is given for some rows only: seen once, a few or many times, or a class if the clone is expanded.

TRBD2 TRBJ2-1 - TRBV11-2 CASSRTLAGGSRDPNEQFF TGTGCCAGCAGCCGAACACTAGCGGGGGGTAGTCGGGACCCCAATGAGCAGTTCTTC
TRBD2 TRBJ2-3 - TRBV9 CASSPQLAGAFYTQYF TGTGCCAGCAGCCCGCAACTAGCGGGGGCATTTTATACGCAGTATTTT
- TRBJ1-1 - TRBV29-1 CSVLGMNTEAFF TGCAGCGTTCTGGGGATGAACACTGAAGCTTTCTTT
- TRBJ2-7 once TRBV6-5 CASSSLGTASYEQYF TGTGCCAGCAGTTCGCTAGGGACGGCCTCCTACGAGCAGTACTTC
- TRBJ1-1 - TRBV28 CASSLFGGFSEAFF TGTGCCAGCAGTTTATTTGGTGGATTCTCTGAAGCTTTCTTT
TRBD1 TRBJ2-2 - TRBV11-2 CASSLRAHTGAGNTGELFF TGTGCCAGCAGCCTACGGGCCCATACAGGGGCCGGGAACACCGGGGAGCTGTTTTTT
- TRBJ2-5 - TRBV4-1 CASSQKQAQETQYF TGCGCCAGCAGCCAGAAACAGGCACAAGAGACCCAGTACTTC
- TRBJ2-1 once TRBV7-6 CASSSGGLMSSYNEQFF TGTGCCAGCAGCTCAGGGGGACTCATGAGCTCCTACAATGAGCAGTTCTTC
- TRBJ2-1 - TRBV27 CASSFLGIGQVNEQFF TGTGCCAGCAGTTTTCTGGGAATAGGGCAGGTAAATGAGCAGTTCTTC
- TRBJ2-3 - TRBV30 CAWDTSPAQYF TGTGCCTGGGATACTAGCCCGGCGCAGTATTTT
TRBD1 TRBJ2-7 - TRBV9 CASSVRDSSYEQYF TGTGCCAGCAGCGTAAGGGACAGCTCCTACGAGCAGTACTTC
- TRBJ1-4 - TRBV18 CASSPRPGSTNEKLFF TGTGCCAGCTCACCACGTCCGGGCTCAACTAATGAAAAACTGTTTTTT
- TRBJ2-2 - TRBV19 CASSTGPNTGELFF TGTGCCAGTAGTACAGGGCCTAACACCGGGGAGCTGTTTTTT
- TRBJ2-3 - TRBV9 CASSVASRQGARADTQYF TGTGCCAGCAGCGTAGCGTCCCGGCAGGGAGCCCGGGCAGATACGCAGTATTTT
- TRBJ2-3 - TRBV5-1 CASSLDYSTDTQYF TGCGCCAGCAGCTTGGACTACAGCACAGATACGCAGTATTTT
- TRBJ2-1 - TRBV7-8 CASSLGGAVVYNEQFF TGTGCCAGCAGCTTAGGAGGAGCGGTGGTATACAATGAGCAGTTCTTC
- TRBJ1-5 - TRBV7-9 CASSSWGTVLTAQHF TGTGCCAGCAGCTCATGGGGGACGGTGTTGACAGCCCAGCATTTT
- TRBJ2-3 - TRBV5-1 CASSFPQGRLTDTQYF TGCGCCAGCAGCTTCCCCCAGGGGCGGTTAACAGATACGCAGTATTTT
- TRBJ2-1 - TRBV5-1 CASSLVSGSSYNEQFF TGCGCCAGCAGCTTGGTGTCGGGCTCTTCCTACAATGAGCAGTTCTTC
- TRBJ2-1 - TRBV11-3 CASSLGPGQGGNEQFF TGTGCCAGCAGCTTAGGACCCGGGCAGGGAGGAAATGAGCAGTTCTTC
- TRBJ2-1 - TRBV6-5 CASRSSYNEQFF TGTGCCAGCAGGAGCTCCTACAATGAGCAGTTCTTC
- TRBJ2-3 - TRBV25-1 CASSLDRARTDTQYF TGTGCCAGCAGCTTAGATCGGGCGCGCACAGATACGCAGTATTTT